The text below deals with one TCR beta chain. The data are from a study of blood T cell repertoires in COVID-19. In the study overall: The cDNA or gDNA used as material had been derived from T cells, B-cell-depleted T cells, or PBMCs.

Profiled with immunoSEQ multiplex PCR; TCRdb holds only in-frame clones, not every one. The sample lists about 220,000 clones, 70% to 90% occurring once. Patients in Seattle were enrolled during active infection, then followed longitudinally. Germline values: CDR1 LGHNA, CDR2 YSLEER. V shed 3 bases and J 0 bases; nucleotides not matched to a gene: 7. The CDR3 is 16 residues long. The chain links TRBV4-3 to TRBJ2-7; 8 nucleotides match TRBD2. The origin of this receptor is a woman in her 70s with COVID-19, enrolled during active disease. The sequenced material came from peripheral blood. The CDR3 coding sequence is TGCGCCAGCAGCCAGCTACTAGCGGAAAGCTCCTACGAGCAGTACTTC. It codes for CASSQLLAESSYEQYF.